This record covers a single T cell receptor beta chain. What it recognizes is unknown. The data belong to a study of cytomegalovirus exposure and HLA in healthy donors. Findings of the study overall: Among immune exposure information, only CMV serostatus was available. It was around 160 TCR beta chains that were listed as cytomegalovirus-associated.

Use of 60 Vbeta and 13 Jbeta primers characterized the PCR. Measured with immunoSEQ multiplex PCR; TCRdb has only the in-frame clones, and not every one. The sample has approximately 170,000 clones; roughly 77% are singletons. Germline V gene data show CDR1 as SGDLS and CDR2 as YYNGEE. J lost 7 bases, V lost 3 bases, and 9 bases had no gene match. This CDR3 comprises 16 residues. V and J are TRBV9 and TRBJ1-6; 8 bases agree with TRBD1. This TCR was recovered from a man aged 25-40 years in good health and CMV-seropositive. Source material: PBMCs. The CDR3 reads CASSAFRGRRNSPLHF. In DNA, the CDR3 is TGTGCCAGCAGCGCCTTCAGGGGGCGACGAAATTCACCCCTCCACTTT.